Listed here are 21 T cell receptor beta chains from one sample, sequenced in a study of graft-versus-host responses after intestinal transplantation listed by TCRdb under 2021. The sample's time point label, decoded: cells obtained before transplantation from donor or recipient. Library generation was performed with the immunoSEQ multiplex PCR assay. TCRdb took over this immuneACCESS table, retaining in-frame rearrangements with V and J assigned. Such tables are incomplete; in checked studies, under half of the missing clones stem from an unresolved V gene, and the remainder is unexplained. For this sample the table gives tens of thousands of clones, of which over 90% were detected only once. Around 0.18% of the sample lies in the top ten. These receptors' targets are unknown. The specimen comprised unstimulated CD4+ T cells sorted from spleen or lymph node cells, sampled before transplant. The receptors were sampled from a human donor who was the organ donor for an intestinal transplant.

The rearrangement links TRBV25-1 to TRBJ2-3; TRBD2 might be the D (7 bases). The length of the CDR3 is 15 residues. V lost 2 bases to trimming and J lost 6 bases, with 15 bases between them. Per germline, CDR1 MGHDK and CDR2 SYGVNS. The CDR3 DNA reads as TGTGCCAGCAGTGAAATTCGGGGGGCTTCCGATACGCAGTATTTT. Translated, it gives CASSEIRGASDTQYF.

V gene TRBV6-9 combines with J gene TRBJ1-6; weak D call: TRBD1 (5 bases). Germline assignment: CDR1 MNHGY and CDR2 SVAAGI. CDR3 length: 13 residues. Trimming cost V 6 bases and J 7 bases, with 10 bases left between them. CDR3 bases: TGTGCCAGCAGCCACCGGGACAATTCACCCCTCCACTTT. Amino acid sequence: CASSHRDNSPLHF.

V usage is TRBV14 and J usage is TRBJ2-7; TRBD2 matches 9 bases. CDR3 length: 17 residues. With V trimmed by 1 base and J by 0 bases, 7 bases remained unmatched. Per the germline V gene, CDR1 is SGHDN and CDR2 is FVKESK. The CDR3 loop is CASSQGGLAGSSYEQYF. CDR3 coding DNA: TGTGCCAGCAGCCAAGGAGGTCTAGCGGGGTCCTCCTACGAGCAGTACTTC.

The count of this clone is one. The chain has TRBV4-1 and TRBJ1-1; weak D call: TRBD1 (6 bases). Germline values: CDR1 MGHRA, CDR2 YSYEKL. This CDR3 is 12 amino acids long. V gave up 4 bases and J gave up 11 bases, with 14 bases separating them. CDR3 sequence: CASSPGGTGAFF. The CDR3 bases are TGCGCCAGCAGCCCGGGCGGAACAGGGGCTTTCTTT.

The chain uses TRBV5-5 and TRBJ1-6, with unresolved D. Trimming removed 0 bases from V and 4 bases from J, with 8 bases in between. The CDR3 is 15 amino acids. Germline CDR1 SGHKS, CDR2 YYEKEE (reference sequence). DNA of the CDR3: TGTGCCAGCAGCTTGGCCGAGGGTTATAATTCACCCCTCCACTTT. Protein sequence: CASSLAEGYNSPLHF.

The genes are TRBV11-2 and TRBJ1-1; TRBD1 matches 7 bases. The V segment lost 4 bases and the J segment 1 base; nucleotides outside the gene matches: 6. The CDR3 totals 15 residues. Germline lookup yields CDR1 SGHAT and CDR2 FQNNGV. CDR3 coding DNA: TGTGCCAGCAGCTACCAGACAGGGACGAACACTGAAGCTTTCTTT. Translation: CASSYQTGTNTEAFF.

V usage is TRBV5-1 and J usage is TRBJ1-6; D possibly corresponds to TRBD1 (6 bases). The length of the CDR3 is 16 residues. The V gene lost 1 base and the J gene lost 4 bases, with 12 bases spanning the gap. The germline gives CDR1 SGHRS, CDR2 YFSETQ. The CDR3 is CASSLSEGGYNSPLHF. The CDR3 DNA reads TGCGCCAGCAGCTTGTCGGAGGGGGGGTATAATTCACCCCTCCACTTT.

V gene TRBV9 combines with J gene TRBJ1-1, with D possibly being TRBD1 (5 bases). V lost 1 base and J 4 bases, leaving 14 bases between the germline ends. The CDR3 runs 15 residues. CDR1 SGDLS and CDR2 YYNGEE come from the germline V gene. Here the CDR3 reads CASSVKQGGGTEAFF. DNA of the CDR3: TGTGCCAGCAGCGTAAAGCAGGGCGGTGGCACTGAAGCTTTCTTT.

The CDR3 DNA sequence: TGTGCCAGCAGTTTATACGACAGCTTTTTGTACAATGAGCAGTTCTTC. Its translation: CASSLYDSFLYNEQFF. The V call is TRBV28, the J call TRBJ2-1; D possibly corresponds to TRBD1 (5 bases). Between the trimmed V and J ends, which lost 1 base and 4 bases, there was a span of 14 bases. This CDR3 has 16 residues. In germline, CDR1 is MDHEN, CDR2 SYDVKM.

The chain carries TRBV9 and TRBJ1-3; D uncertain. Trimming shortened V by 0 bases and J by 0 bases, and 10 bases separated the two germline ends. Germline V CDR1 and CDR2: SGDLS, YYNGEE. This CDR3 has 16 amino acids. The CDR3 spells CASSVAGWSSGNTIYF. The CDR3 nucleotides are TGTGCCAGCAGCGTAGCCGGGTGGAGCTCTGGAAACACCATATATTTT.

DNA of the CDR3: TGTGCCAGCAGTTACCCAAAAAAGACAGGGAGAGATACGCAGTATTTT. Translating gives CASSYPKKTGRDTQYF. The chain recombines TRBV6-5 with TRBJ2-3, with 7 bases lining up with TRBD1. CDR1 is MNHEY and CDR2 is SVGAGI in the germline V gene. This CDR3 is built from 16 residues. V lost 2 bases and J lost 5; bases outside the gene matches: 10.

The chain has TRBV15 and TRBJ1-5; the match to TRBD1 covers 11 bases. The ends lost 0 bases at V and 5 bases at J; junction bases unmatched: 9. Germline V gene lookup returns CDR1 LNHNV and CDR2 YYDKDF (reference sequence). This CDR3 is built from 18 residues. The CDR3 DNA reads TGTGCCACCAGCAGAGACTACTCCGGGACAGGGGGATATCAGCCCCAGCATTTT. This gives the protein CATSRDYSGTGGYQPQHF.

The rearrangement joins TRBV14 to TRBJ2-2; D is uncertain. V lost 1 base and J lost 1, with 13 bases in between. The V gene's germline CDR1 is SGHDN and CDR2 FVKESK. The CDR3 spans 17 residues. In nucleotides, the CDR3 is TGTGCCAGCAGCCAAGTTTTCGGTTGGGGGAACACCGGGGAGCTGTTTTTT. As protein: CASSQVFGWGNTGELFF.

This clone appeared a single time. This chain uses TRBV28 with TRBJ2-7; weak D call: TRBD2 (6 bases). Germline V lookup: CDR1 MDHEN, CDR2 SYDVKM. The CDR3 loop spans 14 amino acids. V gave up 8 bases and J gave up 3 bases, with 17 bases separating them. CDR3 residues: CASGRDSRLYEQYF. The CDR3 nucleotides are TGTGCCAGCGGACGGGACTCCCGTCTCTACGAGCAGTACTTC.

The chain joins TRBV4-3 to TRBJ1-2; 7 bases are a match to TRBD1. V was pared by 0 bases and J by 8 bases, with 3 bases of the junction left unmatched. The CDR3 length is 13 residues. CDR1 LGHNA and CDR2 YSLEER come from the germline V gene. In DNA form, the CDR3 reads TGCGCCAGCAGCCAAGAAGGGGGCAGCGGCTACACCTTC. Translation: CASSQEGGSGYTF.

This rearrangement joins TRBV2 to TRBJ2-4; the match to TRBD2 covers 16 bases. Germline trimming cut 5 bases from V and 16 bases from J; bases unmatched to any gene: 8. In germline, CDR1 is SNHLY, CDR2 FYNNEI. The CDR3 consists of 14 residues. Here the CDR3 DNA reads TGTGCCAGCAGTCCCGGGACTAGCGGGGGGGCAAATTACTTC. It translates to CASSPGTSGGANYF.

V usage is TRBV11-2 and J usage is TRBJ2-1, with no clear D. The V gene's germline CDR1 is SGHAT and CDR2 FQNNGV. Trimming removed 4 bases from V and 12 bases from J, with 22 bases in between. There are 15 residues in the CDR3. The CDR3 region is CASSSSNRVQELQFF. The CDR3 coding sequence is TGTGCCAGCAGCTCCTCAAACCGGGTCCAAGAGTTGCAGTTCTTC. The variable domain in full, with the rest retrieved from reference TRBV11-2 and TRBJ2-1, is EAGVAQSPRYKIIEKRQSVAFWCNPISGHATLYWYQQILGQGPKLLIQFQNNGVVDDSQLPKDRFSAERLKGVDSTLKIQPAKLEDSAVYLCASSSSNRVQELQFFGPGTRLTVL.

The chain joins TRBV27 to TRBJ1-5, with D uncertain. This CDR3 contains 12 residues. Looked up from germline, CDR1 is MNHEY and CDR2 is SMNVEV (reference sequence). The V and J ends lost 6 bases and 0 bases respectively, with 3 bases between them. As DNA, the CDR3 is TGTGCCAGCAGGGATAGCAATCAGCCCCAGCATTTT. It encodes CASRDSNQPQHF.

This clone appeared once. The chain has TRBV5-6 and TRBJ1-1, with 10 bases that match TRBD1. V lost 3 bases, J lost 11 bases, and 13 bases stayed unmatched. The germline CDR1 and CDR2 sequences are SGHDT and YYEEEE. The CDR3 runs 15 residues. The CDR3 spells CASSWVQTGGGRAFF. CDR3 coding DNA: TGTGCCAGCAGCTGGGTCCAGACAGGGGGCGGGAGGGCTTTCTTT.

The chain joins TRBV11-2 to TRBJ1-6; TRBD1 agrees at 7 bases. This CDR3 spans 13 amino acids. Germline values: CDR1 SGHAT, CDR2 FQNNGV. With V trimmed by 5 bases and J by 8 bases, 3 bases remained unmatched. The CDR3 DNA reads as TGTGCCAGCAGCGTAACAGGGGATTCACCCCTCCACTTT. Residues: CASSVTGDSPLHF.

Here the CDR3 reads CASSTEGNEQYF. The CDR3 DNA reads as TGTGCCAGCAGTACAGAGGGAAACGAGCAGTACTTC. This chain joins TRBV2 and TRBJ2-7; possible D gene TRBD2, 5 bases. This CDR3 has 12 residues. CDR1 and CDR2 (germline): SNHLY, FYNNEI. The germline V and J ends were trimmed by 5 bases and 5 bases, with 10 bases remaining between them.